What follows is one T cell receptor beta chain and its context. What this receptor recognizes is not known. The input lacks base qualities; no much larger clone sits a single base away. This specimen comes from a study of cytomegalovirus exposure and HLA in healthy donors listed by TCRdb under 2017. Concerning the study at large: An earlier analysis of several hundred of the donors reported about 250 Gb of sequence data and roughly 110 million unique TCR beta sequences from 150 million to 200 million T cells. Donor age, sex, ethnicity and CMV serostatus were compiled alongside the repertoire data. All discovery cohort repertoires had been generated on a single sequencing platform. The later analysis used no new phenotypic data to find candidate immune exposures, relying instead on TCR beta sequences and their occurrence across donors. An earlier analysis of around 580 of the donors used high-throughput TCR beta sequencing to judge whether each TCR beta V gene segment behaved as functional or pseudogenic. Across 300 to 500 genotyped donors of the cohort, an average of roughly 230,000 unique TCR beta nucleotide sequences per donor were sequenced, and roughly 18% of those sequences were non-productive. To study patterns of TCR occurrence, a later analysis re-analyzed previously published TCR beta repertoires from hundreds of donors and added high-resolution HLA genotyping. The genetic ancestry cluster associated with self-reported Caucasian donors included 81% of the 300 to 400 genotyped donors. In a later genetic analysis, genome-wide SNP genotypes for about 55% of the roughly 670 donors were used, and that subset was treated as a discovery cohort. Class I and class II HLA loci were covered by the typing at four-digit resolution. An early release that covered approximately 600 HLA-typed donors contained approximately 300 gigabases of sequencing data and 65 million to 100 million unique TCR sequences. A separate validation cohort of 100 to 150 different subjects was used in addition to the roughly 700-subject first cohort. The study aimed to test whether signatures of past pathogen exposure could be identified by cataloging public T cell receptors. Roughly 5 DR-DQ haplotypes were treated as single units for association and clustering because of strong linkage in the cohort. The number of donors typed differed by locus, with about 620-630 for A, B, C, DRB1 and DQB1, over 500 for DQA1, 606 for DPA1, and some 470 for DPB1. To predict cytomegalovirus infection status, the study brought together high-throughput TCR immunosequencing, statistical association of individual TCRs with disease status, and machine learning. The study used immunosequencing to profile the T cell repertoires of 666 subjects and linked those repertoires to cytomegalovirus serostatus.

Based on the germline V gene (reference sequence), the CDR1 and CDR2 sequences are LNHDA and SQIVND. The CDR3 starts with the cysteine, ends with the phenylalanine, and has 15 residues. Only the CDR3 DNA stays, 45 bases, in frame from base 1. Here V drops 4 bases and J drops 7 bases, and the junction holds 4 bases not matched to any gene. Library preparation used the immunoSEQ multiplex PCR assay. The multiplex PCR relied on a mix of 60 forward primers for TCR Vbeta segments and 13 reverse primers for TCR Jbeta segments. The CDR3 region of rearranged TCR beta genes was amplified from genomic DNA with a multiplex PCR assay. On the Illumina HiSeq System, the amplified TCR beta libraries were sequenced as 87-base-pair reads. Processing in the source paper ran as follows. A later analysis counted 65 million to 90 million unique TCR beta chains across the 690 or so repertoires, and some 11 million of these chains were shared by at least two donors. A nearest-neighbor algorithm error-corrected the raw reads and collapsed the reads into unique sequences, merging closely related sequences to remove PCR and sequencing errors. To assign V, D and J gene segments, CDR3 sequences were aligned to IMGT reference sequences. For a sequence to be retained, a match of at least six nucleotides was required to both a V gene segment and a J gene segment. Rearrangements were called productive when the CDR3 lacked stop codons and stayed in frame with V and J; all others were non-productive. CDR3 was defined according to IMGT convention as the region running from the second conserved V-encoded cysteine to the conserved J-encoded phenylalanine. In an earlier analysis of more than 550 of the donors, sequences lacking an unambiguous match to a single V gene segment were excluded. In an earlier analysis of several hundred of the donors, V segments were called functional above 56.7% productive rearrangements and were called segregating when the between-donor standard deviation exceeded 5%. To diagnose cytomegalovirus status from the catalog of TCR beta chain sequences, a statistical classification framework was built. V and J gene assignment, in a later analysis, came from comparing TCR nucleotide sequences with IMGT/GENE-DB human TR gene sequences. In a later analysis, CDR3 sequences and most-parsimonious VDJ recombination scenarios were assigned using the TCRdist pipeline. In a later analysis, each TCR beta chain was defined by its CDR3 amino acid sequence together with its V-gene family, and reads without a unique V-gene family were excluded. In a later analysis, approximately 590 highly shared, low-generation-probability nucleotide sequences were removed to address suspected cross-contamination and a sequencing artifact. For each public chain, a later analysis derived a clonal expansion index from normalized ranks of inferred template counts within each repertoire. A later analysis computed generation probabilities with a VDJ recombination model fitted to out-of-frame rearrangements, and checked the results against IGoR. In a later analysis, TCR-TCR, TCR-HLA and TCR-CMV co-occurrence was scored with hypergeometric tests, and a repertoire-size bias correction was applied to TCR pairs. In a later analysis, false discovery rates were estimated by permuting HLA or CMV assignments 20 times. In a later analysis, co-occurring TCRs were grouped using DBSCAN, with TCRdist sequence similarity added in when clustering inside HLA-allele-positive subsets. Co-occurrence clustering excluded repertoires with fewer than 30,000 or more than 120,000 public chains, plus five with anomalous nucleotide sharing. Imported from immuneACCESS, the table was reduced by TCRdb to in-frame sequences with V and J called. These copies leave out some clones; in studies compared against another copy, an unresolved V gene accounts for under half, and the cause of the remainder is not known. V and J calls and clone size are those listed in that table; D and trimming were worked out from the DNA. This sample has about 140,000 clones in its table, and around 63% of those were observed once. Roughly 1.7% of the sample rests with the top ten.

The cohort was made up of approximately 700 healthy bone marrow donors. Cohort members were all nominally healthy when sampled, although unrecorded immune exposures were likely present. CMV serostatus was positive for roughly 290 and negative for about half of the roughly 700 cohort members, and was not recorded for this donor. A peripheral blood sample was collected from each donor, and TCR beta sequencing was performed on peripheral blood mononuclear cells. The Qiagen DNeasy Blood Extraction Kit was used to extract genomic DNA from the blood cell samples. Points the paper makes about the study in general: A further reported finding was that TCR beta sequences accurately predicted the HLA-A and HLA-B alleles for most subjects in the first cohort. Some IMGT-functional V segments, including TRBV6-2 and TRBV6-3, could not be distinguished by the 87-base-pair reads and were therefore excluded. Linkage disequilibrium might explain the correlated functional status among segregating V segments, but an unknown experimental factor could not be excluded. Cytomegalovirus status was reported to be diagnosed by the classifier with high specificity and sensitivity in both the original and validation cohorts. In a later analysis, HLA-associated TCR beta chains showed more clonal expansion and lower generation probabilities than non-associated chains that were equally common. In this cohort, only TCR beta chains were sequenced, and detectable features were limited by the absence of alpha or paired-chain data. Because HLA typing was unavailable for some donors at each locus, only the typed subset was used in association tests. While some public TCRs were present in many individuals, most TCR sequences turned up only very rarely across donors. The authors suggested that the approach could potentially be extended to other disease states and immunological phenotypes. The presence/absence analyses assumed that sequencing depth was roughly uniform across donors, and that assumption may not be true. When HLA alleles, especially DR and DQ, strongly co-occurred, attributing TCR associations to individual alleles was difficult. In a later analysis, the rate of TCR association differed among HLA loci, with DRB1 alleles having the most associated TCRs and HLA-C alleles having the fewest. The earlier analysis of a few hundred of the donors excluded approximately 17 rarely observed V segments, including chromosome 9 orphons, because counts were too low. According to a later analysis, most CMV-associated TCR beta chains appeared to be HLA-restricted, and the HLA associations seemed to be driven largely by CMV exposure. In an earlier analysis of roughly 560 of the donors, most TCR beta V segments were observed in productive rearrangements about 87% or about 30% of the time, broadly matching IMGT annotations. A later genetic analysis reported fewer N-insertions in productive TCRs among donors in an Asian-associated ancestry cluster than the approximately 670-donor mean. Three of the identified cytomegalovirus-associated TCR beta chains were confirmed in vitro to be specific for cytomegalovirus antigens. Several of the top co-occurrence clusters appeared to be linked to parvovirus B19, influenza, CMV and Epstein-Barr virus, according to a later analysis. In a later analysis, 16,951 TCR beta sequences were associated with specific HLA alleles at a false discovery rate of 0.05. V-gene and J-gene trimming of TCR beta chains was associated with a missense DCLRE1C variant in a later genetic analysis, and the association was replicated in an independent cohort. A group of highly shared sequence variants was considered likely to be a technical artifact of the sequencing pipeline. In the study, approximately 160 TCR beta chains were listed as associated with cytomegalovirus. CMV serostatus was the only immune exposure information available for the cohort.

The receptor chain draws on TRBV19 and TRBJ2-1, and TRBD2 matches 13 of the central bases. This clonotype was obtained from a human donor in good health. The source material was PBMCs. The nucleotides are TGTGCCAGTAGTAAGACTAGCGGGAGGAGGAATGAGCAGTTCTTC. Its translation reads: CASSKTSGRRNEQFF. This CDR3, with the reference TRBV19 and TRBJ2-1 proteins standing in past its ends, gives the full variable domain DGGITQSPKYLFRKEGQNVTLSCEQNLNHDAMYWYRQDPGQGLRLIYYSQIVNDFQKGDIAEGYSVSREKKESFPLTVTSAQKNPTAFYLCASSKTSGRRNEQFFGPGTRLTVL.